One and the same sample provided the 7 T cell receptor beta chains below, sequenced in a study of T cell responses to AZD1222 COVID-19 vaccine. Profiling relied on immunoSEQ multiplex PCR, and the TCRdb table lists in-frame clones only, not all of them. The sample has some 120,000 clones; 90% to 95% are singletons. The source was peripheral blood, collected on day 0 of AZD1222 vaccination. These receptors came from an adult in good health.

This clone turned up a few times. This chain uses TRBV19 with TRBJ1-2; 8 bases are shared with TRBD1. The V gene's germline CDR1 is LNHDA and CDR2 SQIVND (reference sequence). The CDR3 spans 15 residues. The V and J ends lost 6 bases and 4 bases, in that order; junction bases with no gene match: 10. This chain's CDR3 is CASRPDRGEGYGYTF. As DNA, the CDR3 is TGTGCCAGTAGACCTGACAGGGGCGAGGGCTATGGCTACACCTTC.

This clone is a singleton in its sample. The CDR3 loop is CASSLFSRASERQETQYF. CDR3 bases: TGTGCCAGCAGTTTATTTTCTAGGGCCTCAGAGCGGCAAGAGACCCAGTACTTC. The chain links TRBV27 to TRBJ2-5, with D possibly matching TRBD2 (5 bases). The V end lost 1 base, the J end lost 2 bases, and 20 bases lay between the germline ends. CDR1 is MNHEY, CDR2 SMNVEV, per germline (reference sequence). CDR3 size: 18 residues.

The chain employs TRBV6-2 or TRBV6-3 and TRBJ2-3, with D possibly TRBD2 on 5 matching bases. The V end was cut by 5 bases, the J end by 4 bases, with 13 bases between. The CDR3 runs to 14 residues. Germline lookup yields CDR1 MNHEY and CDR2 SVGEGT. CDR3 amino acids: CASSPFWGADTQYF. CDR3 sequence (DNA): TGTGCCAGCAGTCCCTTTTGGGGAGCAGATACGCAGTATTTT.

The chain joins TRBV6-5 to TRBJ2-7; 10 bases fit TRBD2. V lost 6 bases to trimming and J lost 5 bases; unmatched junction nucleotides: 7. The germline V gene has CDR1 MNHEY and CDR2 SVGAGI. The CDR3 is made up of 14 amino acids. The CDR3 nucleotides read TGTGCCAGCAGCCAAGCGGGAGGGCCGGACGAGCAGTACTTC. Translating gives CASSQAGGPDEQYF.

This clone was observed a single time. The chain combines TRBV28 with TRBJ1-5, with a tentative D call TRBD1 (5 bases). Germline CDR1 is MDHEN and CDR2 is SYDVKM. CDR3 length: 14 amino acids. Trimming removed 7 bases at V and 9 bases at J, with 19 bases between. Here the CDR3 DNA reads TGTGCCAGCACCCTTCCAGGGAGATCGGCGCCCCAGCATTTT. Translated: CASTLPGRSAPQHF.

This chain links TRBV27 with TRBJ2-7; 9 bases match TRBD2. After removal of 5 bases from V and 6 bases from J, the junction contained 8 bases not matched to a gene. CDR3 length equals 14 residues. Per the germline V gene, CDR1 is MNHEY and CDR2 is SMNVEV (reference sequence). The CDR3 sequence: CASSAWPSGVEQYF. In nucleotides, the CDR3 is TGTGCCAGCAGTGCATGGCCTAGCGGGGTCGAGCAGTACTTC.

The chain links TRBV3-1 (or the pseudogene TRBV3-2) to TRBJ2-7; D is ambiguous. The CDR3 extends over 12 amino acids. In germline, CDR1 is LGHDT, CDR2 YNNKEL (reference sequence). V was pared by 1 base and J by 5 bases, with 6 bases between. CDR3 nucleotide sequence: TGTGCCAGCAGCCAAGTTTTGAACGAGCAGTACTTC. As protein: CASSQVLNEQYF.